The entry below gives a single T cell receptor (beta chain) sequence along with its context. Its antigen is still unknown. Nothing much larger sits one base from this clone, and base qualities are not available. V is shortened by 6 bases, J by 3 bases, and the region joining them spans 8 bases. CDR1 is given as SNHLY and CDR2 as FYNNEI, both from the germline V gene. The CDR3 contains 12 residues, cysteine and phenylalanine counted. The only DNA kept is the CDR3, 36 bases in frame from the first base. The CDR3 regions of human TCRbeta chains were analyzed by immunosequencing. The original methods were these. TCRs in the repertoires were matched against a reference library of SARS-CoV-2-specific TCRs that had been generated with the MIRA antigen-specificity platform. Breadth meant the fraction of unique TCRs that were SARS-CoV-2-associated, whereas depth meant the fraction of total T cells that were SARS-CoV-2-associated. Using the MIRA data, each spike-specific TCR was mapped to the spike region that the TCR reacts to and placed in a CD4 or CD8 class. Log10-transformed breadth and depth values were compared by one-way ANOVA with Sidak's multiple comparisons tests. TCRdb's version of the immuneACCESS table is confined to in-frame rearrangements and falls short of the full clone set. An unresolved V gene accounts for under half of the shortfall where checked; the remainder is of unknown origin. V and J calls and clone size follow that table, whereas D and trimming were derived from the DNA. This sample gives 140,000 to 150,000 clones in total; 80% to 90% of them show up just once. The ten largest clones add up to roughly 1.5% of the sample.

This sample is part of a study of T cell responses to AZD1222 COVID-19 vaccine (dated by TCRdb to about 2021). For the wider study: Because spike-specific TCR depth and breadth did not differ between the two schedules, AZD1222 recipients who got a second dose at roughly 4 weeks were pooled with those who got a second dose at roughly 12 weeks. A total of 230 to 250 trial participants underwent TCR sequencing, of whom roughly 210 had received two doses of AZD1222 and roughly 26 had received two doses of the MenACWY control vaccine. Trial participants were enrolled into age subgroups of 18-55, 56-69 and 70-plus years, which contained roughly 140, 27 and 60 TCR-sequenced participants, respectively. Summary of the overall study and its limitations: Epitopes outside the regions mutated in the B.1.351 and B.1.1.7 variants were reportedly recognized by nearly half of the unique spike-specific TCRs. Vaccine-associated CD4 TCRs spanned the whole spike protein, with dominant responses in regions 160-218 and 743-854. In the small 56-69-year group, the increase in depth fell short of significance, most likely because of low power. Because no day 14 peak-response samples were available, repertoires were characterized only after the peak T cell response. Conclusions about previously exposed vaccinees are limited because only five to seven AZD1222 recipients were SARS-CoV-2 seropositive at baseline. Participants were mostly white British and included more females than males, and it was suggested by the authors that clonal diversity may have been underestimated. After two AZD1222 doses, both the breadth and the depth of spike-specific TCRs were significantly higher than at day 0 and than in MenACWY recipients.

What this sample's time point label stands for: baseline before first vaccination. The vaccinee samples were drawn from two UK trials, COV001 and COV002, one of which was a single-blind randomized controlled phase 2/3 trial testing AZD1222 (ChAdOx1 nCoV-19) in healthy adults. Trial participant PBMC samples were collected at day 0 and day 28 after the second dose for TCRbeta chain sequencing. The source was peripheral blood, collected on day 0 of AZD1222 vaccination. The chain is made from TRBV2 and TRBJ1-2; TRBD1 is perhaps the D gene, given 5 matching bases. The receptor's source is an adult in good health. The CDR3 reads as follows: CASRGTHYGYTF. The DNA sequence is TGTGCCAGCAGAGGGACCCACTATGGCTACACCTTC.